One and the same sample provided the 8 T cell receptor beta chains below, sequenced in a study of shared clonotypes between healthy human individuals. Sequencing was performed with immunoSEQ multiplex PCR; in TCRdb, only in-frame clones are kept and a portion is missing. The table has more than 1,200,000 clones, approximately 98.5% seen once. The sample comprised naive CD4+ T cells sorted from blood. Subset in this sample: CD45RA+ positively selected. All receptors come from a man aged 25-45 years in good health.

This chain links TRBV7-2 with TRBJ2-7; D may correspond to TRBD1 or TRBD2 (5 bases each). Per the germline V gene, CDR1 is SGHTA and CDR2 is FQGNSA. V was clipped by 5 bases and J by 3 bases, with 17 bases between them. CDR3 size: 15 residues. The CDR3 nucleotides read TGTGCCAGCAGCCTCACCGGGACGGGTTACTACGAGCAGTACTTC. This sequence encodes CASSLTGTGYYEQYF.

The chain carries TRBV5-1 and TRBJ1-1; maybe TRBD1 (6 bases). The CDR3 sequence is 14 residues long. V lost 4 bases to trimming and J lost 0 bases, with 10 bases between them. The germline V gene encodes CDR1 SGHRS and CDR2 YFSETQ. CDR3 nucleotides: TGCGCCAGCAGCCCTCGGACAGTGAACACTGAAGCTTTCTTT. This gives the protein CASSPRTVNTEAFF. Filled out from reference TRBV5-1 and TRBJ1-1, the complete variable domain reads KAGVTQTPRYLIKTRGQQVTLSCSPISGHRSVSWYQQTPGQGLQFLFEYFSETQRNKGNFPGRFSGRQFSNSRSEMNVSTLELGDSALYLCASSPRTVNTEAFFGQGTRLTVV.

V and J are TRBV6-5 and TRBJ2-3; the match to TRBD2 covers 9 bases. CDR1 is MNHEY, CDR2 SVGAGI, per germline. Losses at the gene ends were 0 bases for V and 4 bases for J; bases not matched to a gene: 5. CDR3 length: 16 amino acids. This CDR3 is CASSYSGGRAADTQYF. In nucleotides, the CDR3 is TGTGCCAGCAGTTACTCGGGCGGGAGGGCCGCAGATACGCAGTATTTT.

The chain is built from TRBV5-1 and TRBJ2-3, with a weak D call TRBD2 (6 bases). Germline assignment: CDR1 SGHRS and CDR2 YFSETQ. The CDR3 consists of 16 residues. Deletions cut 4 bases from V and 0 bases from J, with 15 bases between. The CDR3: CASSGGTSTSTDTQYF. CDR3 bases: TGCGCCAGCAGCGGGGGGACTTCGACTAGCACAGATACGCAGTATTTT.

The chain links TRBV29-1 to TRBJ2-5, with 14 bases aligning to TRBD2. The germline gives CDR1 SQVTM, CDR2 ANQGSEA. The CDR3 is 14 amino acids. V lost 4 bases and J lost 5; bases outside the gene matches: 3. The CDR3 sequence: CSVATSGREETQYF. CDR3 coding DNA: TGCAGCGTTGCGACTAGCGGGAGGGAGGAGACCCAGTACTTC.

J is TRBJ2-7 and V is TRBV30, with D uncertain. The CDR3 extends over 13 amino acids. Germline V gene sequence: CDR1 GTSNPN, CDR2 SVGIG (reference sequence). Trimming removed 4 bases at V and 1 base at J, with 11 bases between. CDR3 residues: CAWMAWSSYEQYF. In nucleotides, the CDR3 is TGTGCCTGGATGGCTTGGAGTTCCTACGAGCAGTACTTC.

This chain links TRBV7-9 with TRBJ2-2, with 13 bases identical to TRBD2. CDR1 SEHNR and CDR2 FQNEAQ come from the germline V gene (reference sequence). This CDR3 has 16 amino acids. Losses at the gene ends were 3 bases for V and 6 bases for J; bases not matched to a gene: 4. CDR3 sequence: CASSFTGTSGAGELFF. In DNA, the CDR3 is TGTGCCAGCAGCTTCACCGGGACTAGCGGGGCCGGGGAGCTGTTTTTT.

This clone was found once. J is TRBJ2-7 and V is TRBV11-2; no clear D. Trimming pared 0 bases from V and 1 base from J, leaving 13 bases between. Germline values: CDR1 SGHAT, CDR2 FQNNGV. The CDR3 is made up of 16 amino acids. CDR3 nucleotide sequence: TGTGCCAGCAGCTTAGACCCCGCGCGCCCTTCCTACGAGCAGTACTTC. As protein: CASSLDPARPSYEQYF.